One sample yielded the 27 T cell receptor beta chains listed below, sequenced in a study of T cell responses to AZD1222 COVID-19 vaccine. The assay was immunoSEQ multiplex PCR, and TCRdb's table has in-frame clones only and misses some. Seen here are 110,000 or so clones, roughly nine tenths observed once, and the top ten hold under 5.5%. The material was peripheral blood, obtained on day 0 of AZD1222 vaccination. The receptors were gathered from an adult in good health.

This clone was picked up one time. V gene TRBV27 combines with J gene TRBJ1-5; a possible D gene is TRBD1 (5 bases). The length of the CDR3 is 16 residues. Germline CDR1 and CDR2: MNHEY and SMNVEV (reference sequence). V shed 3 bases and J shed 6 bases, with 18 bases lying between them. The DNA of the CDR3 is TGTGCCAGCAGTTTTATGGGGGGTGGTCCCCGTCAGCCCCAGCATTTT. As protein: CASSFMGGGPRQPQHF.

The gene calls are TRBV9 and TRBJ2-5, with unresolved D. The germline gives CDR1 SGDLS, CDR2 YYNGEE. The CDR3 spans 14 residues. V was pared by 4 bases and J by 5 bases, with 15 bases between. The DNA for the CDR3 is TGTGCCAGCAGCCCCCGACCTGCCGGGGAGACCCAGTACTTC. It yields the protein CASSPRPAGETQYF.

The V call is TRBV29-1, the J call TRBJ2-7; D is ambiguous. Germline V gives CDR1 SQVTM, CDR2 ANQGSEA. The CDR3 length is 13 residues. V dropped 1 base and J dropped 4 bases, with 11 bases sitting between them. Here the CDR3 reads CSVEGGRNYEQYF. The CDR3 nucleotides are TGCAGCGTTGAAGGTGGCAGAAATTACGAGCAGTACTTC.

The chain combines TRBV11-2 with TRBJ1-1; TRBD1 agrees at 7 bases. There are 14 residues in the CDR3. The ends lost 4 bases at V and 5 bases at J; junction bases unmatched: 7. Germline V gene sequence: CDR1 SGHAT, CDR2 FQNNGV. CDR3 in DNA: TGTGCCAGCAGCTCTCGGACAGGAGTTACTGAAGCTTTCTTT. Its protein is CASSSRTGVTEAFF.

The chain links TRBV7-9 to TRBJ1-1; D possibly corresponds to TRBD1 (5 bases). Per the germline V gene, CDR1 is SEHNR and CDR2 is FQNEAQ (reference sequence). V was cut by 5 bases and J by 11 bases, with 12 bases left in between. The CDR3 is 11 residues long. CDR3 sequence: CASSRQLEAFF. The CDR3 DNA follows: TGTGCCAGCAGCCGACAGCTCGAGGCTTTCTTT.

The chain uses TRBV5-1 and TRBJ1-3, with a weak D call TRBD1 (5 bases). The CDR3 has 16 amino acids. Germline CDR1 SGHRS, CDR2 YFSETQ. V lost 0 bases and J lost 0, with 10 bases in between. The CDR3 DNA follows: TGCGCCAGCAGCTTGGGTGGACAAAGCTCTGGAAACACCATATATTTT. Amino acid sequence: CASSLGGQSSGNTIYF.

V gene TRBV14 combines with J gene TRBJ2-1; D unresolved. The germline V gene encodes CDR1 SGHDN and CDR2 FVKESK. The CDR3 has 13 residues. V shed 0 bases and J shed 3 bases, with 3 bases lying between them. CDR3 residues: CASSQEYYNEQFF. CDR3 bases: TGTGCCAGCAGCCAAGAATACTACAATGAGCAGTTCTTC.

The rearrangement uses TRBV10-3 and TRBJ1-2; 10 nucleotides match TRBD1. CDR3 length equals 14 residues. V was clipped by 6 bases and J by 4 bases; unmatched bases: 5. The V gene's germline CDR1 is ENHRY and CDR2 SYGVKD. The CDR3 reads CAIRGDRGSYGYTF. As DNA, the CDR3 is TGTGCCATCAGGGGGGACAGGGGAAGCTATGGCTACACCTTC.

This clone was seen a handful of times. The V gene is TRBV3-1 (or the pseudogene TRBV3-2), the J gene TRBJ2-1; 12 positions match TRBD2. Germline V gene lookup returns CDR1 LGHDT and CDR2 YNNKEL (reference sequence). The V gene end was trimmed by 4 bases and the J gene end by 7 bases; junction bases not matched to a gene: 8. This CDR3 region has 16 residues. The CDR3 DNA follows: TGTGCCAGCAGCCGGGCCCTAGCGGGGGGGCAAAATGAGCAGTTCTTC. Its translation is CASSRALAGGQNEQFF.

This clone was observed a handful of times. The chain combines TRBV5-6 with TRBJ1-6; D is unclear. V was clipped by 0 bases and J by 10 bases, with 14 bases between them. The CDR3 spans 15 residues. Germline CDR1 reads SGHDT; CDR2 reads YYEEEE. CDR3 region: CASSLEVGVGSPLHF. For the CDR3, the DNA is TGTGCCAGCAGCTTGGAGGTCGGGGTTGGGTCACCCCTCCACTTT.

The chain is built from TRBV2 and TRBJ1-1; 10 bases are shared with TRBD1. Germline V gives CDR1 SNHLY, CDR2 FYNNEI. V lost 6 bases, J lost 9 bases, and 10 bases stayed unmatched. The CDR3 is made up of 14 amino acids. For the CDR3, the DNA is TGTGCCAGCAGCGATACCGGGACAGGGGCAAAAGCTTTCTTT. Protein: CASSDTGTGAKAFF.

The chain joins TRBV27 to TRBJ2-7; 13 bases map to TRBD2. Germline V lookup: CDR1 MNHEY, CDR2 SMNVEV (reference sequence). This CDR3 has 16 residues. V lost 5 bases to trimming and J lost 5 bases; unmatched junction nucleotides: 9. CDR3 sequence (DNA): TGTGCCAGCAGTCGGACTAGCGGGGGCTTTCGAAACGAGCAGTACTTC. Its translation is CASSRTSGGFRNEQYF.

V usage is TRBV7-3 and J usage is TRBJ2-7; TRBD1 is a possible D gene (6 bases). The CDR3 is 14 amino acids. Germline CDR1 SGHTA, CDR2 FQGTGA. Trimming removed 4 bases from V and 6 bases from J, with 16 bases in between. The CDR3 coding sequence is TGTGCCAGCAGCTCGGACAGCCCCCCAAGCGAGCAGTACTTC. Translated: CASSSDSPPSEQYF.

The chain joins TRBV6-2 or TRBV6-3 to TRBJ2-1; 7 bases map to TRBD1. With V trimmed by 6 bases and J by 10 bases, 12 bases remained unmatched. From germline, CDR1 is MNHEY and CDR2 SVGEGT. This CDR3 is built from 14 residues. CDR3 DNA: TGTGCCAGCAGCAACAGGACAGGTCACCGGGAGCAGTTCTTC. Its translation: CASSNRTGHREQFF.

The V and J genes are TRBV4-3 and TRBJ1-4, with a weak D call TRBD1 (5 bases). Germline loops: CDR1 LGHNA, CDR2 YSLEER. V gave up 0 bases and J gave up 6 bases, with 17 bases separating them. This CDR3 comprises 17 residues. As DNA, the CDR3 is TGCGCCAGCAGCCAAGATTGGGGCAGGACCGGGGATGAAAAACTGTTTTTT. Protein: CASSQDWGRTGDEKLFF.

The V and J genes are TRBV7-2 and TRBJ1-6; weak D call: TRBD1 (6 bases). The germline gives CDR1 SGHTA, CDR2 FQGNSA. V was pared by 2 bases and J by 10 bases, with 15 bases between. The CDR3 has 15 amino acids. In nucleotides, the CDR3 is TGTGCCAGCAGCTTAATCGGGGGCGCGCCCTCACCCCTCCACTTT. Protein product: CASSLIGGAPSPLHF.

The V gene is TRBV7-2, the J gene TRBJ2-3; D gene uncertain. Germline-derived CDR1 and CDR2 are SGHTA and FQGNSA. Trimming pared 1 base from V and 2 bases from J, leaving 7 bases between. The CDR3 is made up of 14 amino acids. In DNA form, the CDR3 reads TGTGCCAGCAGCTTAGTGGACGTCACAGATACGCAGTATTTT. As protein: CASSLVDVTDTQYF.

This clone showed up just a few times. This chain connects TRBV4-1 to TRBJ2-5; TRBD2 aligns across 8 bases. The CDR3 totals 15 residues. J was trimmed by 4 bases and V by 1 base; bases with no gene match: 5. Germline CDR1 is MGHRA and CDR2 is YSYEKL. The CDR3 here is CASSQVPGGSETQYF. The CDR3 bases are TGCGCCAGCAGCCAAGTTCCGGGAGGGTCAGAGACCCAGTACTTC.

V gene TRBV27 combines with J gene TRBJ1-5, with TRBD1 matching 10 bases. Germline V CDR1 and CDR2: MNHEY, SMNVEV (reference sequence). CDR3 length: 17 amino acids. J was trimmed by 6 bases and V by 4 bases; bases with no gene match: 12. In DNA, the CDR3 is TGTGCCAGCAGTTCCCGGTTGACAGGGGGCGATTCTCAGCCCCAGCATTTT. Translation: CASSSRLTGGDSQPQHF.

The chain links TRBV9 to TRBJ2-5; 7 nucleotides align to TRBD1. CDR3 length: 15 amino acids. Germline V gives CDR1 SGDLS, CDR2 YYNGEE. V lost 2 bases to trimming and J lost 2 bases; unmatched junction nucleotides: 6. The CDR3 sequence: CASSVGTDRQETQYF. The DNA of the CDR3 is TGTGCCAGCAGCGTTGGGACAGATAGGCAAGAGACCCAGTACTTC.

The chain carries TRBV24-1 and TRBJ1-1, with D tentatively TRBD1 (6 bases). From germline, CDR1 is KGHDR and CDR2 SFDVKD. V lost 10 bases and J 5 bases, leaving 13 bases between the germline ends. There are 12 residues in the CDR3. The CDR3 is CATGGKGTEAFF. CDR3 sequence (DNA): TGTGCCACAGGGGGTAAAGGGACTGAAGCTTTCTTT.

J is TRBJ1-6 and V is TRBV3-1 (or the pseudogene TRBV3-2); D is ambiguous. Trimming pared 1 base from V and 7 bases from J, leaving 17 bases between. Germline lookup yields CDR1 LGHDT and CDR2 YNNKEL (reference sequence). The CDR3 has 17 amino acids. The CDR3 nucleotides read TGTGCCAGCAGCCAAGGACCCCAAGGACGGGGAAATTCACCCCTCCACTTT. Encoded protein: CASSQGPQGRGNSPLHF.

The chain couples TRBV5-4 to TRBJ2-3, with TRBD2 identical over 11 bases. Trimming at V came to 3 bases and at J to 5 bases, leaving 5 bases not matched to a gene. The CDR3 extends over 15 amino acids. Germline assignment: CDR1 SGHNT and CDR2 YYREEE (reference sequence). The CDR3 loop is CASSSIAGGQDTQYF. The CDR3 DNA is TGTGCCAGCAGCTCTATAGCGGGGGGGCAAGATACGCAGTATTTT.

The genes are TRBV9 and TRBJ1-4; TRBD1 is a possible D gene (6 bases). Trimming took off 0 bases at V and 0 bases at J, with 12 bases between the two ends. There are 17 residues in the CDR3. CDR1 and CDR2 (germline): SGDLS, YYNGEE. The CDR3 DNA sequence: TGTGCCAGCAGCGTAGGGTCCCGACAGGCAACTAATGAAAAACTGTTTTTT. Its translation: CASSVGSRQATNEKLFF.

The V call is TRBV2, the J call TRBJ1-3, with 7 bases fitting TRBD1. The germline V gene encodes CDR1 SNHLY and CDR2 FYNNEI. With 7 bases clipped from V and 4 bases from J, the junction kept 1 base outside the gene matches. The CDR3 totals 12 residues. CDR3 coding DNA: TGTGCCAGCACAGGGGGAGGAAACACCATATATTTT. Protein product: CASTGGGNTIYF.

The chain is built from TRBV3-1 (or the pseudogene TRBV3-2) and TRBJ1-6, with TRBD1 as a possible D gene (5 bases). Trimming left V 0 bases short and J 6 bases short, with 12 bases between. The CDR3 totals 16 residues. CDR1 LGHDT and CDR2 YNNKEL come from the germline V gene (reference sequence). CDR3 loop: CASSQEVGVVNSPLHF. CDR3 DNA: TGTGCCAGCAGCCAAGAGGTAGGGGTGGTTAATTCACCCCTCCACTTT.

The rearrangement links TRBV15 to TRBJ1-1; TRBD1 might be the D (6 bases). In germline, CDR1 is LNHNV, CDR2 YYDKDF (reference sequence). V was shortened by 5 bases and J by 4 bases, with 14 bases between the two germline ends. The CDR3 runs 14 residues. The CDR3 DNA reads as TGTGCCACCAGCGAGAGGGGGACGCGCACTGAAGCTTTCTTT. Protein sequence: CATSERGTRTEAFF. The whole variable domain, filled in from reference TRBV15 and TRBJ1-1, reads DAMVIQNPRYQVTQFGKPVTLSCSQTLNHNVMYWYQQKSSQAPKLLFHYYDKDFNNEADTPDNFQSRRPNTSFCFLDIRSPGLGDTAMYLCATSERGTRTEAFFGQGTRLTVV.